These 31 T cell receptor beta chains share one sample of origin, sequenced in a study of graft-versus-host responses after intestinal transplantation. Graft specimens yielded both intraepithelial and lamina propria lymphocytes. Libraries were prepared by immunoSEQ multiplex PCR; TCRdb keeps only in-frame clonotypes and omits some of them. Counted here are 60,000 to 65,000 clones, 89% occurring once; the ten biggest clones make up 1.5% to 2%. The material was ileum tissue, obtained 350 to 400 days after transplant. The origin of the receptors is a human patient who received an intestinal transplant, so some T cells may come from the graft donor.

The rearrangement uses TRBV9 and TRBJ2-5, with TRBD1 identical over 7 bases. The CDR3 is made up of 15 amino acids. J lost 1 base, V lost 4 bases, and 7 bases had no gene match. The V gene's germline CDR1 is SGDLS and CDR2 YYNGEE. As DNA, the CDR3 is TGTGCCAGCAGCAGAAGAGGGACAGCCCAAGAGACCCAGTACTTC. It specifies CASSRRGTAQETQYF.

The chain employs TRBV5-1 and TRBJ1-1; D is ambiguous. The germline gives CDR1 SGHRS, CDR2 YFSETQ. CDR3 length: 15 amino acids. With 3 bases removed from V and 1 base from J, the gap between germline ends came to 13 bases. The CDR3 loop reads CASSSGPPRNTEAFF. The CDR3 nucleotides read TGCGCCAGCAGCTCTGGGCCCCCGAGGAACACTGAAGCTTTCTTT. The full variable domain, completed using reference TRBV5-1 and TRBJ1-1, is KAGVTQTPRYLIKTRGQQVTLSCSPISGHRSVSWYQQTPGQGLQFLFEYFSETQRNKGNFPGRFSGRQFSNSRSEMNVSTLELGDSALYLCASSSGPPRNTEAFFGQGTRLTVV.

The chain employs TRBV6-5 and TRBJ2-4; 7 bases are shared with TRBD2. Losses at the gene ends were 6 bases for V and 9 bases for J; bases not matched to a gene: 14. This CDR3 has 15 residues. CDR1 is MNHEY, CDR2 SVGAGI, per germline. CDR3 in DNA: TGTGCCAGCAGCCATAGCCCGGCGGGAGTACTCATTCAGTACTTC. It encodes CASSHSPAGVLIQYF.

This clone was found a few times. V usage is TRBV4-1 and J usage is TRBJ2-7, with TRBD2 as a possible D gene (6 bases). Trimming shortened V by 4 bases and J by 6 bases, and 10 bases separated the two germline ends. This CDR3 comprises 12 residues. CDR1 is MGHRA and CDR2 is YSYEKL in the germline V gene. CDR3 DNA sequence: TGCGCCAGCAGCCCTTGGGGAGGCGAGCAGTACTTC. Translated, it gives CASSPWGGEQYF.

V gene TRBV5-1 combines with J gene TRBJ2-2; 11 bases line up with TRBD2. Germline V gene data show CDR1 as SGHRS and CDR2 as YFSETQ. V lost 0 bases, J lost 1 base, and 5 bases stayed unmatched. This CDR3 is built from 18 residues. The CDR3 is CASSLGRGLAENTGELFF. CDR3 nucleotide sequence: TGCGCCAGCAGCTTGGGCAGGGGACTAGCGGAGAACACCGGGGAGCTGTTTTTT.

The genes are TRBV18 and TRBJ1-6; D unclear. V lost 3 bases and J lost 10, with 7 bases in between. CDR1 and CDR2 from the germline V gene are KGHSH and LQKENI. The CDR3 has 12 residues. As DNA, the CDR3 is TGTGCCAGCTCACCCCTGGGGTCACCCCTCCACTTT. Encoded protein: CASSPLGSPLHF.

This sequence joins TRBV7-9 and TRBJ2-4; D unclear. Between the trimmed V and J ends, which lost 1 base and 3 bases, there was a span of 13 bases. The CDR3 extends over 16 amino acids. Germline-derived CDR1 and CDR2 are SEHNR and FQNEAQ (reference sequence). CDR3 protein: CASSLEIGWGKNIQYF. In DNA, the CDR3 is TGTGCCAGCAGCTTAGAGATTGGCTGGGGCAAAAACATTCAGTACTTC.

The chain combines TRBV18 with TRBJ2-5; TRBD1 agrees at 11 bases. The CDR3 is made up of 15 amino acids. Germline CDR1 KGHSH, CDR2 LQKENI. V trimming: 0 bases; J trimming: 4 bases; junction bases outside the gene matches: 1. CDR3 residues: CASSPPGQGGETQYF. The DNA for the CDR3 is TGTGCCAGCTCACCACCGGGACAGGGGGGAGAGACCCAGTACTTC.

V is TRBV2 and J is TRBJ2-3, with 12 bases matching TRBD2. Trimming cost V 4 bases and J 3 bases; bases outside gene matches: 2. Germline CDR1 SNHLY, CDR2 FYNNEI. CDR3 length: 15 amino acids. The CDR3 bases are TGTGCCAGCAGTGCACTAGCGGGGGGTACAGATACGCAGTATTTT. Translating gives CASSALAGGTDTQYF.

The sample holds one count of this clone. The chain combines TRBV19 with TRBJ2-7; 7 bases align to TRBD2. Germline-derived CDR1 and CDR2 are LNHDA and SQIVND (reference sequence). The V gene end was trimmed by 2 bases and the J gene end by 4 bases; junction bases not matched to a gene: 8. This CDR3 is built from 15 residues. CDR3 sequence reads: CASSINRRGGYEQYF. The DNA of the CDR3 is TGTGCCAGTAGTATAAATCGGAGGGGAGGGTACGAGCAGTACTTC. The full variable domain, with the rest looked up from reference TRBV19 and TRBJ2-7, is DGGITQSPKYLFRKEGQNVTLSCEQNLNHDAMYWYRQDPGQGLRLIYYSQIVNDFQKGDIAEGYSVSREKKESFPLTVTSAQKNPTAFYLCASSINRRGGYEQYFGPGTRLTVT.

The CDR3, as DNA: TGCAGCGTTGACGGAGGAGGGGTCACAGATACGCAGTATTTT. It specifies CSVDGGGVTDTQYF. This chain uses TRBV29-1 with TRBJ2-3; tentative D call: TRBD2 (6 bases). Germline V lookup: CDR1 SQVTM, CDR2 ANQGSEA. V lost 3 bases, J lost 2 bases, and 12 bases lay in between. CDR3 size: 14 residues.

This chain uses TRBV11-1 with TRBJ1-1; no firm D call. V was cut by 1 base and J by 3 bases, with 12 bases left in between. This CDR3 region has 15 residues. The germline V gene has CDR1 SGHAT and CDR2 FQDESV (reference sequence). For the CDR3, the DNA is TGTGCCAGCAGCTTAGGGCCTCCAGTGTACACTGAAGCTTTCTTT. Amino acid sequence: CASSLGPPVYTEAFF.

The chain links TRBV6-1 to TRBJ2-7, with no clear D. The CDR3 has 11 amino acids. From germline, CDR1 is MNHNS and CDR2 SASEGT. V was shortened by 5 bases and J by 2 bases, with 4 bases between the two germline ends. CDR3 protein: CASSSAYEQYF. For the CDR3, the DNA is TGTGCCAGCAGTTCCGCCTACGAGCAGTACTTC.

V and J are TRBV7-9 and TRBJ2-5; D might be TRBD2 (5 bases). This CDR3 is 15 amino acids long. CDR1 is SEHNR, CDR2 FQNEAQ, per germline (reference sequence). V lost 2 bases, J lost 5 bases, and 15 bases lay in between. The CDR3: CASSLSSEGWETQYF. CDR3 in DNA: TGTGCCAGCAGCTTATCCTCAGAGGGTTGGGAGACCCAGTACTTC.

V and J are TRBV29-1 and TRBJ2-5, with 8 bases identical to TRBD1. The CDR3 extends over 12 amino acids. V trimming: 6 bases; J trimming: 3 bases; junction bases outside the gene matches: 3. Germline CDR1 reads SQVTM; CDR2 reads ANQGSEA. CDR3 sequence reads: CSVLTGEETQYF. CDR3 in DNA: TGCAGCGTCCTGACAGGGGAAGAGACCCAGTACTTC.

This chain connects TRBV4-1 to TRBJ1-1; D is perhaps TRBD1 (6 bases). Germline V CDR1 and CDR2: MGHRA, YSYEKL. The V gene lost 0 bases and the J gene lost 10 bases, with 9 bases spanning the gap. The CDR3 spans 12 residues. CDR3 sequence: CASSQEHRVAFF. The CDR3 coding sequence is TGCGCCAGCAGCCAAGAGCACAGGGTAGCTTTCTTT.

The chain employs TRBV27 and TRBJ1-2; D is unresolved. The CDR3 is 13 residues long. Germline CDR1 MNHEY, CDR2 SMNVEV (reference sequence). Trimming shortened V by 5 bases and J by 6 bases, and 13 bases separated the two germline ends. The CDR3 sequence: CASSPGGGNGYTF. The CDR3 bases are TGTGCCAGCAGTCCGGGTGGAGGAAATGGCTACACCTTC.

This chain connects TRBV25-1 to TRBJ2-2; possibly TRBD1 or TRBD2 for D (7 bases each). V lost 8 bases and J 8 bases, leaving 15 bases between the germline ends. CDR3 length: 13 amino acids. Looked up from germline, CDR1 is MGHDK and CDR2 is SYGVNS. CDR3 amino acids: CASGYRGGGELFF. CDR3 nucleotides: TGTGCCAGCGGGTACAGGGGAGGGGGGGAGCTGTTTTTT.

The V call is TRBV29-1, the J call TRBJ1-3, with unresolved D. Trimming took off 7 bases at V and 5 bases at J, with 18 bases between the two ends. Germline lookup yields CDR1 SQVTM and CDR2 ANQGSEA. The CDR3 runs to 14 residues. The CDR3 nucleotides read TGCAGCGCTGATACGGGAGGCGGAAGAAACACCATATATTTT. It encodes CSADTGGGRNTIYF.

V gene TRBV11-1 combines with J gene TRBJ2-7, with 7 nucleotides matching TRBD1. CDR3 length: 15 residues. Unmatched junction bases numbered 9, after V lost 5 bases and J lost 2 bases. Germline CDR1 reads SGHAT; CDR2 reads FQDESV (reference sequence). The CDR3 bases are TGTGCCAGCAGCCCACGACAGGGTGCGGCCTACGAGCAGTACTTC. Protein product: CASSPRQGAAYEQYF. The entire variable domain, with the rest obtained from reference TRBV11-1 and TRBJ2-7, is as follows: EAEVAQSPRYKITEKSQAVAFWCDPISGHATLYWYRQILGQGPELLVQFQDESVVDDSQLPKDRFSAERLKGVDSTLKIQPAELGDSAMYLCASSPRQGAAYEQYFGPGTRLTVT.

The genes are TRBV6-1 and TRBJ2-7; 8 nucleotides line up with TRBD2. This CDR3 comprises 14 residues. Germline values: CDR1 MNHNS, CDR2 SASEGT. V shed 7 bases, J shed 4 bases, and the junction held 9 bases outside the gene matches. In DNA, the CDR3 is TGTGCCAGCAAGGTGAGCGGGAGCGAGTACGAGCAGTACTTC. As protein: CASKVSGSEYEQYF.

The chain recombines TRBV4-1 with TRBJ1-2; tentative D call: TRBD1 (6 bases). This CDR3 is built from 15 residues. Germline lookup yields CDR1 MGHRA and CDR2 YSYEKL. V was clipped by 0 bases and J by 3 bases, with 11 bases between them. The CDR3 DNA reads TGCGCCAGCAGCCAAGATCCTAACAGGGACTATGGCTACACCTTC. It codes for CASSQDPNRDYGYTF.

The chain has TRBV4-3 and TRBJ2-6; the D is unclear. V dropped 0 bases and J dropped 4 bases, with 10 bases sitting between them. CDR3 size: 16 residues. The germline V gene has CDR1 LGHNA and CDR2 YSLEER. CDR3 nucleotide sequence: TGCGCCAGCAGCCAAGAGGTGGGAACCGGGGCCAACGTCCTGACTTTC. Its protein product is CASSQEVGTGANVLTF.

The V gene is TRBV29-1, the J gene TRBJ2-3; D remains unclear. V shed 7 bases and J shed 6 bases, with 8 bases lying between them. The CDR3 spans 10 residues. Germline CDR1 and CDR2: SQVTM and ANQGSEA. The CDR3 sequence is CSADTDTQYF. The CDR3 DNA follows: TGCAGCGCAGACACGGATACGCAGTATTTT.

CDR3 sequence: CASSLPDRGTNEKLFF. The DNA for the CDR3 is TGTGCCAGCAGTTTACCAGACAGGGGCACTAATGAAAAACTGTTTTTT. The J gene is TRBJ1-4, the V gene TRBV28, with 8 nucleotides matching TRBD1. CDR3 length: 16 residues. Per germline, CDR1 MDHEN and CDR2 SYDVKM. Germline trimming cut 2 bases from V and 2 bases from J; bases unmatched to any gene: 4.

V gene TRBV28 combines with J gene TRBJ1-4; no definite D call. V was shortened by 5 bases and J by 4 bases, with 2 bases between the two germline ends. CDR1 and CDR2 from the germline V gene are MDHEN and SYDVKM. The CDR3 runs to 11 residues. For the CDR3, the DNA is TGTGCCAGCAGTGATAATGAAAAACTGTTTTTT. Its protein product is CASSDNEKLFF.

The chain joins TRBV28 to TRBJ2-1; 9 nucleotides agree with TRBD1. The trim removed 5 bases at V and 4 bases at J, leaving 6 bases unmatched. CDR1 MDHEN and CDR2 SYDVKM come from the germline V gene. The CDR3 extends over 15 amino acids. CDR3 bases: TGTGCCAGCAGTCCTGGGACAGGGTGGTACAATGAGCAGTTCTTC. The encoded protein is CASSPGTGWYNEQFF.

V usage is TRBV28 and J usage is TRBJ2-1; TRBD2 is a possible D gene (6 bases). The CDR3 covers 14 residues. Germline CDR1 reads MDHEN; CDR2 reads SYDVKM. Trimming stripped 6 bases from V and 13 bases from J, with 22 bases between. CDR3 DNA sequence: TGTGCCAGCAGCCCACCCGCCCTAGCGACAATTCAGTTCTTC. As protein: CASSPPALATIQFF.

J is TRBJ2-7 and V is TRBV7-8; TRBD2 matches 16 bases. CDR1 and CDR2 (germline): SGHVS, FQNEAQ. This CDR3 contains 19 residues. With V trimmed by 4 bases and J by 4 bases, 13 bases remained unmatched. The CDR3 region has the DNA TGTGCCAGCAGCTACGCCGGGACTAGCGGGAGGGCCTCGCGGTACGAGCAGTACTTC. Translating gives CASSYAGTSGRASRYEQYF.

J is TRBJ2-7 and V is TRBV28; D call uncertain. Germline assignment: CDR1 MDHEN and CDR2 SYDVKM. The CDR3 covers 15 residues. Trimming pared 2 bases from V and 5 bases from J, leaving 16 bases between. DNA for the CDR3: TGTGCCAGCAGTTTAGTTTCCAGAGATCTAGACGAGCAGTACTTC. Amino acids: CASSLVSRDLDEQYF.

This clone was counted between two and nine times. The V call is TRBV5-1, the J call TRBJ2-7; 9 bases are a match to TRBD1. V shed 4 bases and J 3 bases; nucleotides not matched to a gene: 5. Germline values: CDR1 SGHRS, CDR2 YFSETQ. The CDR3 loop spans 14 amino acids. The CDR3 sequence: CASSISDRGYEQYF. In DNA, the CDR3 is TGCGCCAGCAGCATTTCGGACAGGGGCTACGAGCAGTACTTC.